This T cell receptor (beta chain) was identified during a study of blood T cell repertoires in COVID-19. About the research overall: COVID-19 samples, acute and convalescent, were from the United States, Italy and Spain.

The CDR3 runs 13 residues. Per germline, CDR1 LGHDT and CDR2 YNNKEL (reference sequence). Trimming cost V 3 bases and J 7 bases, with 9 bases left between them. The authors' processing: Amplification from reference gene primers served as the basis for estimated nucleated cell counts. Generated by immunoSEQ multiplex PCR, the TCRdb table keeps only in-frame clones and is missing some. The DNA was the basis for D and trimming; V, J and clone size are from that table. The table lists 150,000 to 200,000 clones, just over 85% of them singletons. The TCR comes from a man aged 60 to 69 with acute or convalescent COVID-19. The sequencing input was peripheral blood. The V call is TRBV3-1 (or the pseudogene TRBV3-2), the J call TRBJ2-2, with D unresolved. CDR3 loop: CASSQFLNGELFF. The CDR3 nucleotides read TGTGCCAGCAGCCAGTTCTTAAACGGGGAGCTGTTTTTT.